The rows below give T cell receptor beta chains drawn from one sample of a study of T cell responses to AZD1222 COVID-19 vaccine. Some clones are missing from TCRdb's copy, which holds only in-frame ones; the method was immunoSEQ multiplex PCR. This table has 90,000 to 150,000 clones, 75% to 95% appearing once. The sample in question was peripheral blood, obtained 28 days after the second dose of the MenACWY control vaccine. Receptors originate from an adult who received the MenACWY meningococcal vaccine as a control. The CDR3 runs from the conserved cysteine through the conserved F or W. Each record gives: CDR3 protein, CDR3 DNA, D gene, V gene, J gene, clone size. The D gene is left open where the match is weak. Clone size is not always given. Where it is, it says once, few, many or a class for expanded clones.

CASSLSSRTDTQYF	TGTGCCAGCAGTTTATCGAGCCGCACAGATACGCAGTATTTT	-	TRBV27	TRBJ2-3	-
CASSPEVGTWDEQYF	TGCGCCAGCAGCCCAGAGGTGGGGACCTGGGACGAGCAGTACTTC	-	TRBV5-1	TRBJ2-7	many
CASSLARGQETQYF	TGTGCCAGCAGCTTAGCCAGGGGGCAAGAGACCCAGTACTTC	TRBD1	TRBV7-9	TRBJ2-5	-
CASSTQTGNSPLHF	TGTGCCAGCAGCACACAGACAGGAAATTCACCCCTCCACTTT	-	TRBV7-6	TRBJ1-6	-
CASSLRSSYNEQFF	TGTGCCAGCAGTTTAAGAAGCTCCTACAATGAGCAGTTCTTC	-	TRBV27	TRBJ2-1	-
CASSPGGGEITDTQYF	TGTGCCAGCAGCCCGGGAGGGGGAGAGATCACAGATACGCAGTATTTT	TRBD2	TRBV5-6	TRBJ2-3	-
CASSLFWNTEAFF	TGTGCCAGCAGCCTCTTCTGGAACACTGAAGCTTTCTTT	-	TRBV25-1	TRBJ1-1	-
CASSQDLTRARPETQYF	TGCGCCAGCAGCCAAGATTTAACACGGGCCAGGCCAGAGACCCAGTACTTC	-	TRBV4-3	TRBJ2-5	-
CASSGVAGRNTGELFF	TGCGCCAGCAGCGGAGTAGCGGGGAGGAACACCGGGGAGCTGTTTTTT	TRBD2	TRBV4-3	TRBJ2-2	once
CASTSREDTEAFF	TGTGCCAGTACCTCCAGGGAGGACACTGAAGCTTTCTTT	-	TRBV5-4	TRBJ1-1	-
CASSGRGRNTEAFF	TGTGCCAGCAGTGGGCGGGGGCGAAACACTGAAGCTTTCTTT	-	TRBV2	TRBJ1-1	-
CASSLGGLGNEQFF	TGTGCCAGCAGCTTAGGGGGACTAGGCAATGAGCAGTTCTTC	TRBD2	TRBV7-2	TRBJ2-1	few
CASSPAMGAGMDAFF	TGTGCCAGCAGCCCCGCCATGGGGGCTGGGATGGATGCTTTCTTT	-	TRBV2	TRBJ1-1	once
CASSLVEGAYNEQFF	TGTGCCAGCAGCTTAGTCGAGGGAGCTTACAATGAGCAGTTCTTC	-	TRBV7-9	TRBJ2-1	-
CASSQDPSGGDTDTQYF	TGCGCCAGCAGCCAAGACCCTAGCGGGGGGGACACAGATACGCAGTATTTT	TRBD2	TRBV4-1	TRBJ2-3	-
CASNLLAGGPETQYF	TGTGCCAGCAATCTACTAGCGGGAGGGCCCGAGACCCAGTACTTC	TRBD2	TRBV2	TRBJ2-5	few
CASSIQTTYQPQHF	TGTGCCAGTAGTATACAGACCACTTATCAGCCCCAGCATTTT	-	TRBV19	TRBJ1-5	-
CASSEQGNTIYF	TGTGCCAGCAGTGAACAGGGAAACACCATATATTTT	-	TRBV6-1	TRBJ1-3	once
CASSYTGRGYGYTF	TGTGCCAGCAGTTACACGGGTAGGGGGTATGGCTACACCTTC	-	TRBV6-5	TRBJ1-2	-
CASSPGLAVTSADTQYF	TGTGCCAGCAGCCCGGGACTAGCGGTTACGTCAGCTGATACGCAGTATTTT	TRBD2	TRBV3-1/TRBV3-2	TRBJ2-3	once
CASSLRSGLANHNEQFF	TGTGCCAGCAGCTTACGAAGCGGACTAGCGAACCACAATGAGCAGTTCTTC	TRBD2	TRBV7-6	TRBJ2-1	-
CASSVQGYEQYF	TGTGCCAGCAGTGTACAGGGATACGAGCAGTACTTC	-	TRBV25-1	TRBJ2-7	-
CASSVEGARGDEKLFF	TGTGCCAGCAGCGTAGAGGGGGCCAGGGGAGATGAAAAACTGTTTTTT	TRBD1	TRBV9	TRBJ1-4	-
CASSPYFGGRDTEAFF	TGTGCCAGCTCACCGTATTTTGGGGGCAGGGACACTGAAGCTTTCTTT	-	TRBV18	TRBJ1-1	-
CASSPSIGGLGTEAFF	TGTGCCAGCTCACCCAGTATTGGGGGCCTAGGCACTGAAGCTTTCTTT	-	TRBV18	TRBJ1-1	-
CASSLHLMGDTQYF	TGTGCCAGCAGCCTTCACCTCATGGGAGATACGCAGTATTTT	-	TRBV11-2	TRBJ2-3	-